This T cell receptor beta chain was observed in a study of blood T cell repertoires in COVID-19. Cohorts were based on clinical histories the participants reported. The assay was immunoSEQ multiplex PCR, and TCRdb's table has in-frame clones only and misses some. Of roughly 190,000 clones in the sample, more than 65% were seen once. Specimen: PBMCs or T cells enriched from blood (not recorded which). The clonotype was recovered from a woman in her fifties or sixties with acute COVID-19.

The CDR3 protein is CASSLDGNYGYTF. CDR3 nucleotides: TGTGCCAGCAGCTTGGACGGTAACTATGGCTACACCTTC. V and J are TRBV5-4 and TRBJ1-2; D remains ambiguous. The length of the CDR3 is 13 residues. Trimming removed 0 bases from V and 1 base from J, with 4 bases in between. CDR1 is SGHNT and CDR2 is YYREEE in the germline V gene (reference sequence).